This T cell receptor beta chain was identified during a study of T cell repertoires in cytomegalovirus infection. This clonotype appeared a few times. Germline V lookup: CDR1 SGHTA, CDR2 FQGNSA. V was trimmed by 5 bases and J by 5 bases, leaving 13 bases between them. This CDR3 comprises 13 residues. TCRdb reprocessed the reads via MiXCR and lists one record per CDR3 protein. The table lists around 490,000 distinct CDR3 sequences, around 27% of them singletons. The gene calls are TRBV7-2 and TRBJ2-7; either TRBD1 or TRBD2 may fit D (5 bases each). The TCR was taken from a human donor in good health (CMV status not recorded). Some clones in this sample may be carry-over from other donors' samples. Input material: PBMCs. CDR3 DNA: TGTGCCAGCAGCCCCGAGCCGGGGCACGAGCAGTACGTC. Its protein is CASSPEPGHEQYV.